One TCR beta chain is described in this entry. Its matching antigen is unknown. Next came a second PCR, run for about 6 to 11 cycles, which used a sample-barcoded 5' primer along with a J-beta primer mix. Via MiXCR, TCRdb re-called the 5' RACE reads, giving one row per CDR3 protein. Of hundreds of thousands of distinct CDR3 sequences in the sample, under 55% are singletons; the top ten hold around 21%. Per sample, a minimum of 6 million PBMCs were isolated. This CDR3 has 13 amino acids. Losses at the gene ends were 6 bases for V and 7 bases for J; bases not matched to a gene: 6. The V gene's germline CDR1 is DFQATT and CDR2 SNEGSKA (reference sequence). This entry is derived from a study of blood T cells in healthy people across ages. About the study: T cells yielded about one barcoded beta molecule per two cells through template switching.

Findings and limits, study-wide: Nothing was known about donor CMV status, and this possibly confounded expanded clonotype changes. Estimated diversity that came from one million T cells was considered an underestimate.

Specimen: blood. The TCR comes from a man aged 55-75 years in good health. V is TRBV20-1 and J is TRBJ1-1, with 12 nucleotides matching TRBD1. The CDR3 here is CSATGQGAGEAFF. The CDR3 region has the DNA TGCAGTGCCACGGGACAGGGGGCGGGTGAAGCTTTCTTT.